Following are 15 T cell receptor beta chains from one sample sequenced in a study of T cell changes during pregnancy in multiple sclerosis. Assay: immunoSEQ multiplex PCR; the TCRdb copy retains only in-frame clones and omits some. The sample shows about 81,000 clones, about 93% of them seen only once. The material sequenced was peripheral blood, taken in the third trimester of pregnancy. These receptors were taken from a female donor in good health, enrolled as a control in a pregnancy study.

J is TRBJ2-7 and V is TRBV7-2; no clear D gene. V lost 4 bases, J lost 3 bases, and 10 bases lay in between. This CDR3 has 13 residues. CDR1 is SGHTA, CDR2 FQGNSA, per germline. CDR3 DNA sequence: TGTGCCAGCAGCTGGTCAGAGGACTACGAGCAGTACTTC. Its translation is CASSWSEDYEQYF.

J is TRBJ1-5 and V is TRBV4-1; TRBD1 agrees at 7 bases. V lost 1 base to trimming and J lost 1 base; unmatched junction nucleotides: 1. CDR3 length equals 15 residues. Germline V gene sequence: CDR1 MGHRA, CDR2 YSYEKL. The CDR3 sequence is CASSQGTGSNQPQHF. The CDR3 DNA follows: TGCGCCAGCAGCCAAGGGACAGGAAGCAATCAGCCCCAGCATTTT.

This clone appeared once. The CDR3 DNA reads TGTGCCAGCAGCCTATCCCACTTTAGCTCCTACAATGAGCAGTTCTTC. As protein: CASSLSHFSSYNEQFF. V usage is TRBV27 and J usage is TRBJ2-1; D gene uncertain. The CDR3 sequence is 16 residues long. Germline V gene data show CDR1 as MNHEY and CDR2 as SMNVEV (reference sequence). Trimming left V 6 bases short and J 0 bases short, with 15 bases between.

This chain links TRBV27 with TRBJ2-3, with D tentatively TRBD2 (6 bases). The CDR3 consists of 16 residues. V was pared by 5 bases and J by 0 bases, with 15 bases between. The germline V gene encodes CDR1 MNHEY and CDR2 SMNVEV (reference sequence). The CDR3 nucleotides read TGTGCCAGCAGTCTCACATTAGCGGCTAGCACAGATACGCAGTATTTT. Translation: CASSLTLAASTDTQYF.

This clone was picked up one time. The chain employs TRBV5-6 and TRBJ2-7; 7 bases line up with TRBD2. Germline CDR1 is SGHDT and CDR2 is YYEEEE. This CDR3 has 15 amino acids. Trimming removed 3 bases from V and 0 bases from J; junction bases left unmatched: 6. CDR3: CASSWGGRVSYEQYF. In DNA form, the CDR3 reads TGTGCCAGCAGCTGGGGGGGACGGGTCTCCTACGAGCAGTACTTC.

In its sample, this clone was seen once. The chain couples TRBV7-8 to TRBJ2-5; 10 nucleotides align to TRBD2. Germline trimming cut 1 base from V and 5 bases from J; bases unmatched to any gene: 4. The V gene's germline CDR1 is SGHVS and CDR2 FQNEAQ. The length of the CDR3 is 15 residues. This CDR3 reads CASSLVAGGGETQYF. The CDR3 DNA reads as TGTGCCAGCAGCTTAGTAGCGGGAGGAGGGGAGACCCAGTACTTC.

The chain uses TRBV6-1 and TRBJ2-3; 10 bases map to TRBD1. CDR1 and CDR2 from the germline V gene are MNHNS and SASEGT. The CDR3 length is 17 residues. The ends lost 2 bases at V and 1 base at J; junction bases unmatched: 6. CDR3 nucleotides: TGTGCCAGCAGTGAAAAAGGGACAGGGGCCCGCACAGATACGCAGTATTTT. Amino acids: CASSEKGTGARTDTQYF.

The chain uses TRBV18 and TRBJ2-2; 7 bases are a match to TRBD1. The CDR3 is 15 residues long. Germline CDR1 and CDR2: KGHSH and LQKENI. V was pared by 3 bases and J by 4 bases, with 5 bases of the junction left unmatched. CDR3 region: CASSPLTGTTGELFF. CDR3 in DNA: TGTGCCAGCTCACCGCTGACAGGGACCACCGGGGAGCTGTTTTTT.

The CDR3 is CASSSSFRGPEQYF. The CDR3 bases are TGTGCCAGCAGCTCTTCCTTCAGGGGGCCCGAGCAGTACTTC. The chain recombines TRBV5-5 with TRBJ2-7, with TRBD1 matching over 8 bases. Germline V gene sequence: CDR1 SGHKS, CDR2 YYEKEE (reference sequence). The V segment lost 3 bases and the J segment 6 bases; nucleotides outside the gene matches: 8. CDR3 length: 14 residues.

This chain connects TRBV28 to TRBJ2-2; no firm D call. V was shortened by 4 bases and J by 5 bases, with 8 bases between the two germline ends. The CDR3 runs to 13 residues. From germline, CDR1 is MDHEN and CDR2 SYDVKM. CDR3 coding DNA: TGTGCCAGCAGTTCTAGTGGGACCGGGGAGCTGTTTTTT. It codes for CASSSSGTGELFF.

This clone has just a few counts. The chain combines TRBV30 with TRBJ1-1, with D tentatively TRBD1 (5 bases). The length of the CDR3 is 12 residues. The germline gives CDR1 GTSNPN, CDR2 SVGIG (reference sequence). Trimming removed 5 bases from V and 1 base from J, with 8 bases in between. In DNA form, the CDR3 reads TGTGCCTGGGGACATCAGAACACTGAAGCTTTCTTT. As protein: CAWGHQNTEAFF.

The chain uses TRBV9 and TRBJ2-5, with 7 bases that match TRBD1. CDR3 size: 14 residues. Germline V gene sequence: CDR1 SGDLS, CDR2 YYNGEE. V lost 0 bases and J lost 5; bases outside the gene matches: 4. CDR3 DNA sequence: TGTGCCAGCAGCGTAGGAGGGGGCGGGGAGACCCAGTACTTC. Translation gives CASSVGGGGETQYF.

The J gene is TRBJ2-7, the V gene TRBV6-6; 7 bases are shared with TRBD1. V was pared by 2 bases and J by 3 bases, with 4 bases of the junction left unmatched. The CDR3 runs 14 residues. Germline CDR1 reads MNHNY; CDR2 reads SVGAGI (reference sequence). The CDR3 is CASSYDRAYYEQYF. The DNA for the CDR3 is TGTGCCAGCAGTTACGACAGGGCCTACTACGAGCAGTACTTC.

DNA of the CDR3: TGCAGTGCTCGATACAGGCGAGAGCAGTTCTTC. Translated: CSARYRREQFF. The rearrangement uses TRBV20-1 and TRBJ2-1, with D perhaps TRBD1 (5 bases). Germline lookup yields CDR1 DFQATT and CDR2 SNEGSKA (reference sequence). The CDR3 runs 11 residues. V lost 5 bases and J lost 10, with 12 bases in between.

This chain joins TRBV5-1 and TRBJ2-3; no clear D. Per the germline V gene, CDR1 is SGHRS and CDR2 is YFSETQ. V dropped 0 bases and J dropped 5 bases, with 4 bases sitting between them. The CDR3 spans 12 residues. The CDR3: CASSLGGDTQYF. The CDR3 bases are TGCGCCAGCAGCTTGGGCGGAGATACGCAGTATTTT.